These T cell receptor beta chains were read from a single sample in a study of T-cell memory formation after mild COVID-19. TCRdb analysed the 5' RACE reads with MiXCR anew, one entry per CDR3 protein. Among roughly 50,000 distinct CDR3 sequences listed, more than 9% were seen once. Sequenced material: PBMCs or a T cell subset sorted from them (not recorded which). The receptors shown here come from a man aged 18 to 30 who had mild COVID-19 (a few samples of this study predate the infection). Cell type and time point are not known. The CDR3 runs from the conserved cysteine through the conserved F or W. D genes are given only for firm matches. Some rows have no size entry. The others give once, few or many, or a class for an expanded clone.

abundance,j_gene,d_gene,v_gene,CDR3aa,CDR3nt
NA,TRBJ1-6,NA,TRBV20-1,CRAIGQTNSPLHF,TGCAGAGCTATCGGGCAGACTAATTCACCCCTCCACTTT
NA,TRBJ2-5,TRBD1,TRBV7-9,CASSTAGGRETQYF,TGTGCCAGCAGCACCGCAGGGGGTCGGGAGACCCAGTACTTC
many,TRBJ2-1,TRBD2,TRBV20-1,CSASRLAGRYNEQFF,TGCAGTGCTAGTCGGCTAGCGGGGAGGTACAATGAGCAGTTCTTC
NA,TRBJ1-4,TRBD1,TRBV12-3/TRBV12-4,CASSPRDSPTNEKLFF,TGTGCCAGCAGTCCAAGGGACAGTCCAACTAATGAAAAACTGTTTTTT
few,TRBJ1-5,TRBD1,TRBV2,CASSATGNQPQHF,TGTGCCAGCAGTGCGACAGGGAATCAGCCCCAGCATTTT
NA,TRBJ2-7,NA,TRBV5-1,CASRRGSEYEQYF,TGCGCGAGCAGAAGGGGCTCGGAGTACGAGCAGTACTTC
NA,TRBJ1-1,NA,TRBV5-1,CASSQESNTEAFF,TGCGCCAGCAGCCAGGAATCGAACACTGAAGCTTTCTTT
few,TRBJ2-5,NA,TRBV4-1,CASSLTSGVRGETQYF,TGCGCCAGCAGCCTCACATCAGGGGTTCGGGGAGAGACCCAGTACTTC
many,TRBJ2-1,TRBD2,TRBV6-5,CASSYSIIGTSGGNEQFF,TGTGCCAGCAGTTACTCGATCATCGGGACTAGCGGGGGCAATGAGCAGTTCTTC
NA,TRBJ2-1,NA,TRBV5-4,CASSLAGTYNEQFF,TGTGCCAGCAGCTTGGCGGGAACCTACAATGAGCAGTTCTTC
medium-sized,TRBJ2-3,NA,TRBV6-4,CASSDGGATDTQYF,TGTGCCAGCAGTGACGGGGGGGCGACAGATACGCAGTATTTT
few,TRBJ2-7,NA,TRBV5-1,CASSLEPESYEQYF,TGCGCCAGCAGCTTGGAGCCGGAGTCCTACGAGCAGTACTTC
few,TRBJ1-1,NA,TRBV7-8,CASSTQRAGGHTEAFF,TGTGCCAGCAGCACACAGAGGGCCGGGGGTCACACTGAAGCTTTCTTT
many,TRBJ2-4,NA,TRBV28,CASRSTGGVAKNIQYF,TGTGCCAGCAGGTCCACAGGAGGGGTAGCCAAAAACATTCAGTACTTC
few,TRBJ1-1,TRBD1,TRBV20-1,CSSRQGWNTEAFF,TGCAGTTCGCGACAGGGGTGGAACACTGAAGCTTTCTTT
many,TRBJ2-2,NA,TRBV28,CASSFRARGTGELFF,TGTGCCAGCAGTTTTCGGGCCAGAGGCACCGGGGAGCTGTTTTTT
NA,TRBJ1-5,NA,TRBV5-5,CASSGPGTEQPQHF,TGTGCCAGCAGCGGGCCAGGGACGGAACAGCCCCAGCATTTT
NA,TRBJ2-3,TRBD2,TRBV3-1,CASSQRIASGGTQYF,TGTGCCAGCAGCCAACGAATCGCGAGCGGGGGGACGCAGTATTTT
NA,TRBJ1-1,NA,TRBV28,CASSSDRIGAFF,TGTGCCAGCAGTTCAGACAGAATCGGAGCTTTCTTT
few,TRBJ1-1,NA,TRBV27,CASSLQGRLTEAFF,TGTGCCAGCAGTCTACAGGGACGGTTGACTGAAGCTTTCTTT
few,TRBJ2-5,TRBD1,TRBV5-4,CATQGRAAGGETQYF,TGTGCCACCCAGGGTAGGGCGGCAGGGGGAGAGACCCAGTACTTC
NA,TRBJ2-6,NA,TRBV11-2,CASSLVFWGTGANVLTF,TGTGCCAGCAGCTTGGTCTTTTGGGGAACTGGGGCCAACGTCCTGACTTTC
NA,TRBJ1-1,NA,TRBV5-1,CASSHDRRNTEAFF,TGCGCCAGCAGTCACGACAGGCGGAACACTGAAGCTTTCTTT
many,TRBJ2-3,TRBD2,TRBV20-1,CSAVGRGTTDTQYF,TGCAGTGCCGTAGGGCGGGGGACGACAGATACGCAGTATTTT
many,TRBJ2-1,NA,TRBV7-2,CASSLTGRREQFF,TGTGCCAGCAGCTTAACGGGGCGCCGGGAGCAGTTCTTC
NA,TRBJ2-6,NA,TRBV7-2,CASSLWAGANVLTF,TGTGCCAGCAGCTTATGGGCTGGGGCCAACGTCCTGACTTTC
NA,TRBJ1-5,NA,TRBV19,CASTMAGVRPQHF,TGTGCCAGTACCATGGCGGGGGTCCGGCCCCAGCATTTT
NA,TRBJ1-2,NA,TRBV20-1,CSARFRLSSGYTF,TGCAGTGCTAGGTTCAGGCTATCTTCAGGCTACACCTTC
few,TRBJ2-3,NA,TRBV11-2,CASSFSSGSSTDTQYF,TGTGCCAGCAGCTTCTCCTCGGGGAGTAGCACAGATACGCAGTATTTT
many,TRBJ2-1,TRBD2,TRBV5-1,CASSGEGLGSYNEQFF,TGCGCCAGCAGCGGGGAGGGGCTCGGCTCCTACAATGAGCAGTTCTTC
many,TRBJ2-5,NA,TRBV7-2,CASSAPVLETQYF,TGTGCCAGCAGTGCACCCGTCCTGGAGACCCAGTACTTC
few,TRBJ1-1,NA,TRBV7-3,CASSSYANTEAFF,TGTGCCAGCAGCTCGTACGCGAACACTGAAGCTTTCTTT
NA,TRBJ2-4,NA,TRBV10-1,CASSESAGAKNIQYF,TGCGCCAGCAGTGAGTCGGCAGGGGCCAAAAACATTCAGTACTTC
many,TRBJ2-7,NA,TRBV7-2,CASSPTNMGVEQYF,TGTGCCAGCAGCCCTACCAACATGGGGGTCGAGCAGTACTTC
few,TRBJ2-3,TRBD2,TRBV27,CASSPVGGGGPTDTQYF,TGTGCCAGCAGTCCCGTCGGGGGGGGCGGGCCCACAGATACGCAGTATTTT
few,TRBJ1-6,NA,TRBV12-3/TRBV12-4,CASRQGRGSPLHF,TGTGCCAGCAGGCAGGGCCGGGGTTCACCCCTCCACTTT
few,TRBJ1-1,NA,TRBV9,CASSALQGNTEAFF,TGTGCCAGCAGCGCCCTACAGGGTAACACTGAAGCTTTCTTT
many,TRBJ2-1,TRBD1,TRBV20-1,CSAPGQGILTYNEQFF,TGCAGTGCTCCCGGACAGGGGATTTTAACCTACAATGAGCAGTTCTTC
few,TRBJ1-1,NA,TRBV5-1,CASRSGARTEAFF,TGCGCCAGCAGATCTGGGGCTCGGACTGAAGCTTTCTTT
NA,TRBJ2-7,TRBD1,TRBV7-2,CASSRQGDYEQYF,TGTGCCAGCAGCCGACAGGGAGACTACGAGCAGTACTTC
NA,TRBJ2-5,TRBD2,TRBV6-5,CASSYTGLAGPQTQYF,TGTGCCAGCAGTTACACGGGACTAGCGGGACCACAGACCCAGTACTTC
NA,TRBJ2-3,NA,TRBV7-8,CASSFERARDTQYF,TGTGCCAGCAGCTTTGAGAGGGCGAGAGATACGCAGTATTTT